Shown below are 14 T cell receptor beta chains from a single sample sequenced in a study of regulatory T cells in long-lasting Graves disease. According to the study, TCR beta libraries were built with iRepertoire HTBI primers and CDR3-region Arm-PCR. Using its own MiXCR run on the multiplex PCR reads, TCRdb lists one record per CDR3 protein. The sample lists about 440,000 distinct CDR3 sequences, under 15% occurring once. Regarding time point: newly diagnosed GD, antithyroid drugs for less than 3 months. Preparation of the TCR library used RNA extracted from PBMCs. Separately, the same data were catalogued under a study of T cells in Graves' hyperthyroidism and ophthalmopathy.

The sequencing used peripheral blood mononuclear cells (PBMCs), collected at new diagnosis, from a patient treated with antithyroid drugs. Every receptor here comes from a woman under 40 with Graves disease.

In its sample, this clonotype was seen many times. The chain joins TRBV28 to TRBJ2-1, with D perhaps matching TRBD2 (7 bases). Germline V gene lookup returns CDR1 MDHEN and CDR2 SYDVKM. Trimming cost V 7 bases and J 2 bases, with 18 bases left between them. The CDR3 consists of 16 residues. CDR3 amino acids: CASTQRGGHPYNEQFF. In DNA, the CDR3 is TGTGCCAGCACCCAAAGGGGGGGTCACCCCTACAATGAGCAGTTCTTC.

This chain joins TRBV29-1 and TRBJ2-7; 7 bases align to TRBD2. This CDR3 is built from 13 residues. Germline trimming cut 4 bases from V and 2 bases from J; bases unmatched to any gene: 5. Germline V gene data show CDR1 as SQVTM and CDR2 as ANQGSEA. The CDR3 DNA reads TGCAGCGTTGGGAAACGGGGGGCCTACGAGCAGTACTTC. It encodes CSVGKRGAYEQYF.

This clonotype was picked up many times. The J gene is TRBJ2-3, the V gene TRBV30; D remains unclear. V lost 2 bases, J lost 3 bases, and 12 bases lay in between. CDR1 and CDR2 from the germline V gene are GTSNPN and SVGIG (reference sequence). The CDR3 is made up of 14 amino acids. The CDR3 protein is CAWSLEQLTDTQYF. As DNA, the CDR3 is TGTGCCTGGAGTCTGGAACAGCTAACAGATACGCAGTATTTT.

This clonotype turned up a few times. At one end the junction does not follow the germline gene, possibly because of a read error. The V gene is TRBV9, the J gene TRBJ2-2; 10 bases are a match to TRBD1. This CDR3 spans 16 amino acids. The germline V gene encodes CDR1 SGDLS and CDR2 YYNGEE. The CDR3 DNA reads TGTGCCAACAGCCGTGACAGGGGGCTCAACACCGGGGAGCTGTTTTTT. This sequence encodes CANSRDRGLNTGELFF.

This clonotype occurred a few times. V usage is TRBV29-1 and J usage is TRBJ2-7; unclear D gene. The CDR3 extends over 12 amino acids. V was clipped by 3 bases and J by 2 bases, with 8 bases between them. The germline V gene encodes CDR1 SQVTM and CDR2 ANQGSEA. The CDR3 DNA is TGCAGCGTTGAGTTCACCCCCTACGAGCAGTACTTC. The encoded protein is CSVEFTPYEQYF.

The genes are TRBV30 and TRBJ2-7; TRBD1 is a possible D gene (6 bases). This CDR3 has 15 residues. Germline V gives CDR1 GTSNPN, CDR2 SVGIG (reference sequence). Trimming removed 3 bases from V and 0 bases from J, with 15 bases in between. CDR3 loop: CAWSVGQPTSYEQYF. In nucleotides, the CDR3 is TGTGCCTGGAGCGTAGGACAGCCAACCTCCTACGAGCAGTACTTC.

The chain has TRBV30 and TRBJ1-2, with unresolved D. Looked up from germline, CDR1 is GTSNPN and CDR2 is SVGIG (reference sequence). The CDR3 sequence is 8 residues long. The ends were cut back, 8 bases at V and 6 bases at J, with 4 bases in the middle. DNA of the CDR3: TGTGCCCTTCATGGCTACACCTTC. It codes for CALHGYTF. The whole variable domain, remainder taken from reference TRBV30 and TRBJ1-2, is SQTIHQWPATLVQPVGSPLSLECTVEGTSNPNLYWYRQAAGRGLQLLFYSVGIGQISSEVPQNLSASRPQDRQFILSSKKLLLSDSGFYLCALHGYTFGSGTRLTVV.

This clonotype was counted ten times or more. The chain is built from TRBV6-1 and TRBJ2-7; 8 nucleotides align to TRBD1. This CDR3 has 15 residues. Looked up from germline, CDR1 is MNHNS and CDR2 is SASEGT. V lost 5 bases to trimming and J lost 2 bases; unmatched junction nucleotides: 8. The chain's CDR3 is CASSTSGTGTYEQYF. The CDR3 nucleotides read TGTGCCAGCAGTACCTCCGGGACAGGAACCTACGAGCAGTACTTC.

Worth noting for this clonotype: A read error likely explains this, since a far larger clone differs by one base. V and J are TRBV11-1 and TRBJ2-3; 8 bases match TRBD2. The CDR3 is 15 residues long. Germline CDR1 is SGHAT and CDR2 is FQDESV (reference sequence). In DNA, the CDR3 is TGTGCCGGCAGCTTAGCGGGAATTAGCACAGATACGCAGTATTTT. This translates into CAGSLAGISTDTQYF.

This clonotype was seen only a few times. The V and J genes are TRBV27 and TRBJ2-1; 13 positions agree with TRBD2. V was pared by 9 bases and J by 4 bases, with 6 bases of the junction left unmatched. This CDR3 has 15 amino acids. Germline V gene sequence: CDR1 MNHEY, CDR2 SMNVEV (reference sequence). The CDR3 sequence is CASGTSGDPYNEQFF. The CDR3 DNA reads as TGTGCCAGTGGGACTAGCGGGGATCCATACAATGAGCAGTTCTTC.

This clonotype was recorded a few times. The rearrangement joins TRBV27 to TRBJ2-3; D remains ambiguous. Per the germline V gene, CDR1 is MNHEY and CDR2 is SMNVEV (reference sequence). Between the trimmed V and J ends, which lost 4 bases and 11 bases, there was a span of 10 bases. This CDR3 is built from 11 residues. As DNA, the CDR3 is TGTGCCAGCAGTTCATTTGGATGGCAGTATTTT. Encoded protein: CASSSFGWQYF.

This clonotype was counted ten times or more. V gene TRBV6-5 combines with J gene TRBJ1-1; maybe TRBD1 (6 bases). Germline V gives CDR1 MNHEY, CDR2 SVGAGI. The V end was cut by 4 bases, the J end by 5 bases, with 17 bases between. The CDR3 consists of 15 residues. CDR3 DNA sequence: TGTGCCAGCAGTTTGAGGGGGGGATCACCGACTGAAGCTTTCTTT. Protein product: CASSLRGGSPTEAFF.

This clonotype was detected only a few times. This chain uses TRBV19 with TRBJ2-2; 9 nucleotides agree with TRBD2. V was pared by 1 base and J by 4 bases, with 4 bases of the junction left unmatched. This CDR3 region has 16 residues. In germline, CDR1 is LNHDA, CDR2 SQIVND (reference sequence). Here the CDR3 reads CASSIGASGVTGELFF. The CDR3 nucleotides are TGTGCCAGTAGTATAGGGGCTAGCGGGGTCACCGGGGAGCTGTTTTTT.

This clonotype was observed many times. The chain links TRBV12-3 or TRBV12-4 to TRBJ2-2; possible D gene TRBD2, 6 bases. This CDR3 is built from 14 residues. V was trimmed by 4 bases and J by 6 bases, leaving 12 bases between them. The CDR3 DNA follows: TGTGCCAGCAGTTCGGCGGGGTACTCCGGGGAGCTGTTTTTT. This translates into CASSSAGYSGELFF.